One sample yielded the 8 T cell receptor beta chains listed below, sequenced in a study of cytomegalovirus exposure and HLA in healthy donors. PCR amplification relied on 60 Vbeta primers (plus 13 Jbeta primers). The method was immunoSEQ multiplex PCR; TCRdb's version includes in-frame clones alone and lacks a portion of them. The data contain approximately 140,000 clones, roughly 80% of them singletons. The sequencing sample was made of PBMCs. These receptors were collected from a woman aged 55 to 70 in good health and CMV-seronegative.

The chain is built from TRBV10-1 and TRBJ2-7, with D maybe TRBD1 (5 bases). This CDR3 spans 14 amino acids. Germline V gene data show CDR1 as WNHNN and CDR2 as SYGVQD (reference sequence). V was pared by 2 bases and J by 4 bases, with 12 bases between. Here the CDR3 DNA reads TGCGCCAGCAGTGAGGAAGGGGTAGAGTACGAGCAGTACTTC. Encoded protein: CASSEEGVEYEQYF.

This CDR3 is CASSLGTASMQPQHF. CDR3 DNA sequence: TGTGCCAGCAGTCTTGGGACAGCCAGCATGCAGCCCCAGCATTTT. V usage is TRBV6-5 and J usage is TRBJ1-5; 7 bases agree with TRBD1. The length of the CDR3 is 15 residues. Trimming at V came to 5 bases and at J to 7 bases, leaving 11 bases not matched to a gene. Germline CDR1 is MNHEY and CDR2 is SVGAGI.

This clone is a singleton in its sample. The chain uses TRBV28 and TRBJ2-7; weak D call: TRBD1 (5 bases). Trimming took off 6 bases at V and 0 bases at J, with 15 bases between the two ends. Germline-derived CDR1 and CDR2 are MDHEN and SYDVKM. The CDR3 covers 15 residues. As DNA, the CDR3 is TGTGCCAGCAGAGCTCAGGGCAAGGCCTCCTACGAGCAGTACTTC. Protein sequence: CASRAQGKASYEQYF.

V usage is TRBV5-6 and J usage is TRBJ1-6; perhaps TRBD1 as D (6 bases). This CDR3 is built from 14 residues. Trimming pared 3 bases from V and 7 bases from J, leaving 11 bases between. Germline lookup yields CDR1 SGHDT and CDR2 YYEEEE. CDR3 residues: CASSSTGTNSPLHF. For the CDR3, the DNA is TGTGCCAGCAGCTCTACAGGGACGAATTCACCCCTCCACTTT.

The rearrangement uses TRBV5-1 and TRBJ2-1, with 11 bases matching TRBD2. Germline V gene sequence: CDR1 SGHRS, CDR2 YFSETQ. The V segment lost 4 bases and the J segment 1 base; nucleotides outside the gene matches: 10. This CDR3 contains 18 residues. The CDR3 DNA reads TGCGCCAGCAGCGCCCCTTTAGCGGGGGGGCCTTCCTACAATGAGCAGTTCTTC. This encodes CASSAPLAGGPSYNEQFF.

J is TRBJ2-7 and V is TRBV28; 8 bases map to TRBD2. The CDR3 loop spans 16 amino acids. Trimming took 6 bases from V and 0 from J; bases not matched to a gene: 10. Germline V gene data show CDR1 as MDHEN and CDR2 as SYDVKM. Here the CDR3 DNA reads TGTGCCAGCAGCCGACTCGGTACTAGCGGCTCCTACGAGCAGTACTTC. Protein product: CASSRLGTSGSYEQYF. The variable domain in full, completed from reference TRBV28 and TRBJ2-7, reads DVKVTQSSRYLVKRTGEKVFLECVQDMDHENMFWYRQDPGLGLRLIYFSYDVKMKEKGDIPEGYSVSREKKERFSLILESASTNQTSMYLCASSRLGTSGSYEQYFGPGTRLTVT.

V usage is TRBV7-6 and J usage is TRBJ2-1; 7 bases line up with TRBD1. The CDR3 runs to 15 residues. The V gene's germline CDR1 is SGHVS and CDR2 FNYEAQ. Trimming took 1 base from V and 4 from J; bases not matched to a gene: 4. CDR3 amino acids: CASSLGAGGYNEQFF. DNA for the CDR3: TGTGCCAGCAGCTTAGGGGCAGGGGGATACAATGAGCAGTTCTTC.

This clone was detected only a few times. The chain links TRBV28 to TRBJ2-7; perhaps TRBD2 as D (7 bases). V was cut by 4 bases and J by 3 bases, with 25 bases left in between. Germline V CDR1 and CDR2: MDHEN, SYDVKM. The CDR3 has 18 amino acids. CDR3 bases: TGTGCCAGCAGTTCACATCAGTGGGGGAGGGGGGGAATCTACGAGCAGTACTTC. This translates into CASSSHQWGRGGIYEQYF.